These 13 T cell receptor beta chains were sequenced from one sample in a study of T cell repertoires in cytomegalovirus infection. For these TCRs, the target antigens are not known. A single record per CDR3 protein comes from TCRdb applying MiXCR to the reads. The sample holds around 25,000 distinct CDR3 sequences, approximately 24% seen once. This specimen consisted of CD8+ T cells from cultured PBMCs, obtained from culture after CMV antigen stimulation. The receptors originated from a human donor in good health (CMV status not recorded). Some clones in this sample may be carry-over from other donors' samples.

This clonotype was observed a handful of times. The V and J genes are TRBV4-1 and TRBJ2-1; 10 bases are shared with TRBD1. Germline trimming cut 4 bases from V and 0 bases from J; bases unmatched to any gene: 0. Germline-derived CDR1 and CDR2 are MGHRA and YSYEKL. This CDR3 is 15 amino acids long. The CDR3 coding sequence is TGCGCCAGCAGCCGGGACAGGGGCTCCTACAATGAGCAGTTCTTC. It encodes CASSRDRGSYNEQFF.

The sample holds many counts of this clonotype. The chain has TRBV5-6 and TRBJ1-2; TRBD1 matches 7 bases. Trimming took 4 bases from V and 8 from J; bases not matched to a gene: 20. The CDR3 runs 17 residues. Germline values: CDR1 SGHDT, CDR2 YYEEEE. CDR3 region: CASSAWNRDSFIWGYTF. The CDR3, as DNA: TGTGCCAGCAGCGCTTGGAACCGGGACAGCTTTATCTGGGGCTACACCTTC. Variable domain in full (rest from reference TRBV5-6 and TRBJ1-2): DAGVTQSPTHLIKTRGQQVTLRCSPKSGHDTVSWYQQALGQGPQFIFQYYEEEERQRGNFPDRFSGHQFPNYSSELNVNALLLGDSALYLCASSAWNRDSFIWGYTFGSGTRLTVV.

The table lists this clonotype with many counts. The chain carries TRBV7-8 and TRBJ1-1; unclear D gene. CDR1 and CDR2 (germline): SGHVS, FQNEAQ. Deletions cut 1 base from V and 0 bases from J, with 6 bases between. The CDR3 totals 14 residues. CDR3 sequence: CASSLVRVNTEAFF. The CDR3, as DNA: TGTGCCAGCAGCTTAGTTAGGGTGAACACTGAAGCTTTCTTT.

The chain combines TRBV6-1 with TRBJ1-1; D is perhaps TRBD1 (5 bases). V was clipped by 2 bases and J by 3 bases, with 10 bases between them. The CDR3 has 14 amino acids. Germline CDR1 is MNHNS and CDR2 is SASEGT. DNA for the CDR3: TGTGCCAGCAGTGAACAGGGCCCTTACACTGAAGCTTTCTTT. This gives the protein CASSEQGPYTEAFF.

V and J are TRBV7-8 and TRBJ2-1; possibly TRBD2 for D (7 bases). The CDR3 extends over 15 amino acids. Germline CDR1 reads SGHVS; CDR2 reads FQNEAQ. V lost 3 bases to trimming and J lost 5 bases, with 14 bases between them. This CDR3 is CASSFYRGAHNEQFF. The DNA for the CDR3 is TGTGCCAGCAGCTTCTATCGGGGGGCGCACAATGAGCAGTTCTTC. The entire variable domain, with the rest obtained from reference TRBV7-8 and TRBJ2-1, is as follows: GAGVSQSPRYKVAKRGQDVALRCDPISGHVSLFWYQQALGQGPEFLTYFQNEAQLDKSGLPSDRFFAERPEGSVSTLKIQRTQQEDSAVYLCASSFYRGAHNEQFFGPGTRLTVL.

The rearrangement links TRBV19 to TRBJ2-7; D gene unclear. This CDR3 comprises 15 residues. Germline CDR1 is LNHDA and CDR2 is SQIVND (reference sequence). V was shortened by 4 bases and J by 2 bases, with 15 bases between the two germline ends. The CDR3 spells CASSTPRVTPYEQYF. Here the CDR3 DNA reads TGTGCCAGTAGTACCCCCCGGGTCACTCCCTACGAGCAGTACTTC.

The J gene is TRBJ2-1, the V gene TRBV27; TRBD2 is a possible D gene (6 bases). The CDR3 is 14 amino acids. Germline V gives CDR1 MNHEY, CDR2 SMNVEV (reference sequence). Trimming removed 6 bases at V and 5 bases at J, with 14 bases between. The CDR3 region is CASRIGGVNNEQFF. The DNA of the CDR3 is TGTGCCAGCAGGATCGGAGGGGTAAACAATGAGCAGTTCTTC.

This clonotype was counted at least ten times. The rearrangement joins TRBV28 to TRBJ1-2; TRBD1 agrees at 8 bases. Germline loops: CDR1 MDHEN, CDR2 SYDVKM. Unmatched junction bases numbered 13, after V lost 8 bases and J lost 8 bases. The CDR3 totals 14 residues. CDR3 residues: CASGTGAQSRGYTF. In DNA, the CDR3 is TGTGCCAGCGGGACAGGAGCGCAGTCTCGGGGCTACACCTTC.

The V and J genes are TRBV7-8 and TRBJ2-7, with D hard to call. This CDR3 comprises 14 residues. CDR1 and CDR2 (germline): SGHVS, FQNEAQ. Trimming took 2 bases from V and 2 from J, leaving 10 bases between them. The CDR3 loop reads CASSLPGPTYEQYF. The CDR3 DNA reads as TGTGCCAGCAGCTTACCGGGTCCCACCTACGAGCAGTACTTC.

As DNA, the CDR3 is TGCGCCAGCAGCTTGTCCGTGTCGATTACCGGGGAGCTGTTTTTT. Its protein is CASSLSVSITGELFF. The genes are TRBV5-1 and TRBJ2-2, with unresolved D. Trimming took off 1 base at V and 5 bases at J, with 12 bases between the two ends. The CDR3 runs 15 residues. The V gene's germline CDR1 is SGHRS and CDR2 YFSETQ.

This chain connects TRBV18 to TRBJ2-7; possible D gene TRBD2, 5 bases. The CDR3 covers 16 residues. Trimming took 2 bases from V and 6 from J, leaving 20 bases between them. Germline-derived CDR1 and CDR2 are KGHSH and LQKENI. The CDR3 region is CASSPITRETTFEQYF. Written as DNA, the CDR3 is TGTGCCAGCTCACCAATAACAAGGGAGACTACGTTCGAGCAGTACTTC.

CDR3 sequence (DNA): TGTGCCAGCAGTTCCTCCTCTCCCGATAGGGTCTACGAGCAGTACTTC. As protein: CASSSSSPDRVYEQYF. This sequence joins TRBV27 and TRBJ2-7; D remains ambiguous. Trimming removed 4 bases at V and 3 bases at J, with 19 bases between. CDR3 size: 16 residues. Per the germline V gene, CDR1 is MNHEY and CDR2 is SMNVEV (reference sequence).

This clonotype occurred a few times. The genes are TRBV19 and TRBJ1-2; 8 positions match TRBD1. J was trimmed by 4 bases and V by 6 bases; bases with no gene match: 10. CDR1 and CDR2 (germline): LNHDA, SQIVND (reference sequence). The CDR3 is 15 amino acids. The CDR3 region is CASSPLGTGAYGYTF. The CDR3 DNA is TGTGCCAGTAGCCCCCTCGGGACAGGAGCCTATGGCTACACCTTC.